The 11 T cell receptor beta chains listed next were all sequenced from one sample in a study of TIL therapy for anti-PD-1-resistant metastatic lung cancer. Time point defined: pre-treatment sample, taken before nivolumab and TIL therapy. The tumor samples were excised metastases, mostly pleural nodules or supraclavicular lymph nodes. The libraries were made with immunoSEQ v3. Measured with immunoSEQ multiplex PCR; TCRdb has only the in-frame clones, and not every one. Among tens of thousands of clones, 63% were seen once, and the ten largest hold more than 15%. Material: tumor tissue, obtained at baseline. The receptor source for this set is a woman between 25 and 85 years old with non-small cell lung cancer.

The chain is built from TRBV19 and TRBJ2-2; D is unresolved. Germline CDR1 reads LNHDA; CDR2 reads SQIVND (reference sequence). The CDR3 extends over 14 amino acids. Trimming cost V 5 bases and J 0 bases, with 7 bases left between them. In nucleotides, the CDR3 is TGTGCCAGTAGTGCGGCCCCGAACACCGGGGAGCTGTTTTTT. The encoded protein is CASSAAPNTGELFF.

This clone is medium-sized. This chain links TRBV6-1 with TRBJ2-1; 7 positions agree with TRBD2. Looked up from germline, CDR1 is MNHNS and CDR2 is SASEGT. The CDR3 totals 12 residues. V lost 8 bases, J lost 2 bases, and 0 bases stayed unmatched. The CDR3 here is CASGGAYNEQFF. The CDR3 DNA sequence: TGTGCCAGCGGGGGGGCCTACAATGAGCAGTTCTTC.

The chain has TRBV5-4 and TRBJ2-2; 10 nucleotides agree with TRBD1. The length of the CDR3 is 14 residues. Trimming cost V 5 bases and J 5 bases; bases outside gene matches: 3. The germline gives CDR1 SGHNT, CDR2 YYREEE (reference sequence). CDR3 amino acids: CASSQDRGTGELFF. CDR3 DNA sequence: TGTGCCAGCAGTCAGGACAGGGGGACCGGGGAGCTGTTTTTT.

The rearrangement links TRBV7-6 to TRBJ2-7; 7 nucleotides agree with TRBD2. The CDR3 has 14 residues. Per the germline V gene, CDR1 is SGHVS and CDR2 is FNYEAQ. V was clipped by 5 bases and J by 7 bases; unmatched bases: 11. The CDR3 loop is CASSPAGQLGEQYF. CDR3 bases: TGTGCCAGCAGCCCAGCGGGGCAACTGGGGGAGCAGTACTTC.

The rearrangement uses TRBV27 and TRBJ2-7; D is unclear. Germline CDR1 and CDR2: MNHEY and SMNVEV (reference sequence). This CDR3 has 16 residues. V dropped 0 bases and J dropped 1 base, with 13 bases sitting between them. The CDR3 protein is CASSLSTVGRSYEQYF. The CDR3 DNA sequence: TGTGCCAGCAGTTTATCCACAGTGGGCCGATCCTACGAGCAGTACTTC.

Here the CDR3 reads CASSEGWRGTNEKLFF. For the CDR3, the DNA is TGTGCCAGCAGTGAAGGGTGGAGGGGCACTAATGAAAAACTGTTTTTT. The gene calls are TRBV6-1 and TRBJ1-4, with D tentatively TRBD1 (5 bases). The CDR3 loop spans 16 amino acids. V was cut by 1 base and J by 2 bases, with 11 bases left in between. Per the germline V gene, CDR1 is MNHNS and CDR2 is SASEGT.

The chain is built from TRBV6-5 and TRBJ2-1, with no clear D. Trimming shortened V by 2 bases and J by 15 bases, and 17 bases separated the two germline ends. This CDR3 spans 13 amino acids. The V gene's germline CDR1 is MNHEY and CDR2 SVGAGI. CDR3 in amino acids: CASSYAHESPPFF. The CDR3 DNA sequence: TGTGCCAGCAGTTACGCCCATGAGTCCCCTCCGTTCTTC.

The chain is built from TRBV30 and TRBJ2-3; 9 nucleotides agree with TRBD2. Germline values: CDR1 GTSNPN, CDR2 SVGIG (reference sequence). The V and J ends lost 3 bases and 1 base, in that order; junction bases with no gene match: 5. CDR3 size: 15 residues. CDR3 DNA: TGTGCCTGGAGCCAAGGCGGGGGGGGCACAGATACGCAGTATTTT. It translates to CAWSQGGGGTDTQYF.

The genes are TRBV7-8 and TRBJ2-5; no reliable D call. The CDR3 consists of 13 residues. Germline-derived CDR1 and CDR2 are SGHVS and FQNEAQ. With 2 bases removed from V and 1 base from J, the gap between germline ends came to 5 bases. The CDR3 DNA follows: TGTGCCAGCAGCTTATACCTCCAAGAGACCCAGTACTTC. It yields the protein CASSLYLQETQYF.

Here the CDR3 reads CASSHPGQGNEQYF. The CDR3 bases are TGTGCCAGCAGCCATCCGGGACAGGGGAACGAGCAGTACTTC. This sequence joins TRBV5-5 and TRBJ2-7, with 10 bases fitting TRBD1. Trimming cost V 4 bases and J 5 bases; bases outside gene matches: 6. The CDR3 spans 14 residues. From germline, CDR1 is SGHKS and CDR2 YYEKEE (reference sequence).

The chain uses TRBV5-6 and TRBJ1-3, with 8 bases fitting TRBD1. The V gene's germline CDR1 is SGHDT and CDR2 YYEEEE. The CDR3 extends over 16 amino acids. The ends lost 0 bases at V and 0 bases at J; junction bases unmatched: 2. The CDR3 loop reads CASSLGQGFSGNTIYF. CDR3 DNA: TGTGCCAGCAGCTTGGGACAGGGGTTCTCTGGAAACACCATATATTTT.